This is a list of T cell receptor beta chains from one sample in a study of PD-L1 blockade in urothelial cancer. TCRdb keeps only in-frame clones here, not all; method: immunoSEQ multiplex PCR. The repertoire holds tens of thousands of clones, with around four fifths as singletons. The sequencing used PBMCs, collected around atezolizumab (anti-PD-L1) treatment. These receptors all stem from a man aged 55-75 years with urothelial cancer. Both conserved end residues are part of each CDR3. A D gene is named only where the DNA matches it firmly. The listing skips clone size in some rows; elsewhere it reads once, few, many or a size class.

V	D	length	size	J	DNA	CDR3
TRBV2	TRBD1	16	NA	TRBJ2-1	TGTGCCAGCAGTAGATGGACAGGGCGAACGTACAATGAGCAGTTCTTC	CASSRWTGRTYNEQFF
TRBV4-1	TRBD1	16	NA	TRBJ1-1	TGCGCCAGCAGCCAAGAGCCAGGGGGCTTCGGCGCTGAAGCTTTCTTT	CASSQEPGGFGAEAFF
TRBV10-2	TRBD2	15	once	TRBJ2-3	TGCGCCAGCAGCCTAGCAGCGGGGGACACAGATACGCAGTATTTT	CASSLAAGDTDTQYF
TRBV4-1	TRBD2	16	NA	TRBJ2-7	TGCGCCAGCAGCCAAGATCCCGGGAGGGGATCCTACGAGCAGTACTTC	CASSQDPGRGSYEQYF
TRBV2	NA	12	once	TRBJ1-1	TGTGCCAGCAAATGGAGTGGGACTGAAGCTTTCTTT	CASKWSGTEAFF
TRBV7-2	TRBD1	13	NA	TRBJ1-1	TGTGCCAGCAGCCCTCCAGGGGGGCATTTAGCTTTCTTT	CASSPPGGHLAFF
TRBV7-2	TRBD2	14	NA	TRBJ2-3	TGTGCCAGCAGCTTAGAGCGGGGAGGAGATACGCAGTATTTT	CASSLERGGDTQYF
TRBV30	TRBD1	14	NA	TRBJ2-7	TGTGCCTGGGACCCCGGGACAGCTGTCTACGAGCAGTACTTC	CAWDPGTAVYEQYF
TRBV28	NA	14	NA	TRBJ1-1	TGTGCCAGCACATTAGGGGCGCGGAACACTGAAGCTTTCTTT	CASTLGARNTEAFF
TRBV19	TRBD2	16	NA	TRBJ2-7	TGTGCCAGTAGTATCGGGCGGGGGGCCAAAATTTACGAGCAGTACTTC	CASSIGRGAKIYEQYF
TRBV6-4	TRBD2	13	NA	TRBJ2-1	TGTGGGCCCGGGGGGGGGTCCTACAATGAGCAGTTCTTC	CGPGGGSYNEQFF
TRBV18	TRBD1	19	NA	TRBJ1-1	TGTGCCAGCTCACCCGTAAAATTGGGGACAGGGGGCAAAGACCATGAAGCTTTCTTT	CASSPVKLGTGGKDHEAFF
TRBV9	NA	16	NA	TRBJ2-3	TGTGCCAGCAACAGAGGACCCGGGGGTGACACAGATACGCAGTATTTT	CASNRGPGGDTDTQYF
TRBV6-1	TRBD1	18	NA	TRBJ2-3	TGTGCCAGCAGTGAAGGGGGAATGGGGACAGGCCCAACAGATACGCAGTATTTT	CASSEGGMGTGPTDTQYF
TRBV19	NA	14	NA	TRBJ1-3	TGTGCCAGTAACCTGGACAGCTCTGGAAACACCATATATTTT	CASNLDSSGNTIYF
TRBV4-1	TRBD1	15	NA	TRBJ2-7	TGCGCCAGCAGCGCCAGACAGGGGCCGGCCTACGAGCAGTACTTC	CASSARQGPAYEQYF
TRBV7-3	TRBD1	15	NA	TRBJ2-1	TGTGCCAGCAGCCTCCAGACAGGGGTGGAGAATGAGCAGTTCTTC	CASSLQTGVENEQFF
TRBV5-5	NA	13	NA	TRBJ2-5	TGTGCCAGCAGCTTGAGCTGGGGCGAGACCCAGTACTTC	CASSLSWGETQYF
TRBV7-9	NA	13	NA	TRBJ2-7	TGTGCCAGCAGTCCCGGGGTGGTCTACGAGCAGTACTTC	CASSPGVVYEQYF
TRBV28	TRBD2	17	NA	TRBJ2-5	TGTGCCAGCAGTTTATTTGCTAGCGGGGTCAGCCGGGAGACCCAGTACTTC	CASSLFASGVSRETQYF
TRBV5-4	NA	15	NA	TRBJ2-5	TGTGCCAGCAGCGCGCGGGACGGAAGACAAGAGACCCAGTACTTC	CASSARDGRQETQYF
TRBV25-1	NA	13	few	TRBJ2-7	TGTGCCAGCAGTGAATATGGCGGGTGGGAGCAGTACTTC	CASSEYGGWEQYF
TRBV19	TRBD2	15	NA	TRBJ2-7	TGTGCCAGTAGTAGCCTAGCGGGGGGCACCTACGAGCAGTACTTC	CASSSLAGGTYEQYF
TRBV2	NA	19	once	TRBJ2-1	TGTGCCAGCAGTGTTAGGCAGGAGGCCTGGTCGGGCTCCTACAATGAGCAGTTCTTC	CASSVRQEAWSGSYNEQFF